Reported below is one T cell receptor beta chain. The data were obtained in a study of blood T cells in healthy people across ages. Germline loops: CDR1 SGHVS, CDR2 FQNEAQ. This CDR3 contains 16 residues. The second PCR ran about 6 to 12 cycles with a sample-barcoded 5' primer and J-beta primers. TCRdb reprocessed the 5' RACE reads with MiXCR, giving one entry per CDR3 protein. The sample holds about 800,000 distinct CDR3 sequences; roughly 25% are singletons and the top ten take under 4.5%. This same sample was also taken into another study, of T cells of mothers and their children. That source notes: The study recruited a few healthy Caucasian mothers and their six children as donors. Clones that were microchimeric and persistent were not detected among T cells.

This TCR was sampled from a boy between 10 and 17 years old in good health. The source material was blood. V usage is TRBV7-8 and J usage is TRBJ2-5; D gene unclear. The last part of the DNA fits TRBJ2-1 better; the J call may be wrong. The CDR3 sequence: CASSPLSGVSYNEQFF. CDR3 DNA: TGTGCCAGCAGCCCATTGTCCGGAGTTTCATACAATGAGCAGTTCTTC.